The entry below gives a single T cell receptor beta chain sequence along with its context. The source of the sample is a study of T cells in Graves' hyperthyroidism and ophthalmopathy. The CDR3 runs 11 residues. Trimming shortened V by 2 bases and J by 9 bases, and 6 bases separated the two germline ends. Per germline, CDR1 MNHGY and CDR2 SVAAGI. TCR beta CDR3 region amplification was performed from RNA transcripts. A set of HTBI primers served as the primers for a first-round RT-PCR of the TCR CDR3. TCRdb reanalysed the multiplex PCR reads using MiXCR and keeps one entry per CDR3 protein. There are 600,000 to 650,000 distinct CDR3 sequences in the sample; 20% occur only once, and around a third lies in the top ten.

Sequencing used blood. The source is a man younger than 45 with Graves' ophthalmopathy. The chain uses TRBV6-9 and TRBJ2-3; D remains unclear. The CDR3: CASSYMGTQYF. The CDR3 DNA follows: TGTGCCAGCAGTTATATGGGGACGCAGTATTTT.